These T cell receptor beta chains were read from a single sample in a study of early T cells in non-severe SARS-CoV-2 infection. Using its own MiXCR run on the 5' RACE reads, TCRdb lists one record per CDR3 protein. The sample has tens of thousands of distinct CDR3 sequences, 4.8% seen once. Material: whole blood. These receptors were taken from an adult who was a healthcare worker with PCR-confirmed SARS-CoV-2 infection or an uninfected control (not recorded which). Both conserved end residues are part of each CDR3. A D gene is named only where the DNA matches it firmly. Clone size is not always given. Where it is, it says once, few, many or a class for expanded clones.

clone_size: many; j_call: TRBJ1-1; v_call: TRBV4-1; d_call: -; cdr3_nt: TGCGCCAGCAGCCAAGAGAGAGGAACTGAAGTTTTCTTT; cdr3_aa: CASSQERGTEVFF
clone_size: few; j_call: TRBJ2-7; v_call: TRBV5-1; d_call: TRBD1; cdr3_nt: TGCGCCAGCAGCTTGGAAGGACAGGAAACCTACGAGCAGTACTTC; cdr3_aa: CASSLEGQETYEQYF
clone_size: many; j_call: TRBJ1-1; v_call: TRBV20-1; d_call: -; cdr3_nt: TGCAGTGCTAGGGTCTTAGTTGAAGCTTTCTTT; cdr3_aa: CSARVLVEAFF
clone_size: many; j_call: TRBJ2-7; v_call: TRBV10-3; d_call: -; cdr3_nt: TGTGCCCAACACAGGGCCTTGAGCTCCTACGAGCAGTACTTC; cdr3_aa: CAQHRALSSYEQYF
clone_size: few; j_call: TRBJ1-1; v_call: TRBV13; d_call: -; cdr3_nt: TGTGCCAGCAGCCTCGCGCAGAGGACTGAAGCTTTCTTT; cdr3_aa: CASSLAQRTEAFF
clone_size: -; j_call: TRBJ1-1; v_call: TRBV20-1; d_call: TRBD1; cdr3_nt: TGCAGTGCTAGACGGGACAGATATAACACTGAAGCTTTCTTT; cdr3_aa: CSARRDRYNTEAFF
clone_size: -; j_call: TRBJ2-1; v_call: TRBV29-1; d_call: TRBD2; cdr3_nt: TGCAGCGTTGCGAGGACTAGCGGGGGGAGCTCCTACAATGAGCAGTTCTTC; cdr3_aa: CSVARTSGGSSYNEQFF
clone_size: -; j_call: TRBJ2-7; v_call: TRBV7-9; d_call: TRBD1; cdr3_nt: TGTGCCAGCAGCTCAGAGGGACAGGGAAGGTCCTACGAGCAGTACTTC; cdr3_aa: CASSSEGQGRSYEQYF
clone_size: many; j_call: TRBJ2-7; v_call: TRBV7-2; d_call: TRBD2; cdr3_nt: TGTGCCAGCAGCCTTCCCTCGGGGGGGTTGATCTACGAGCAGTACTTC; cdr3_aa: CASSLPSGGLIYEQYF
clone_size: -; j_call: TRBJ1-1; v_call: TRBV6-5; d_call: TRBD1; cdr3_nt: TGTGCCAGCAGGCCCGACAGGGGGAACACTGAAGCTTTCTTT; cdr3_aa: CASRPDRGNTEAFF
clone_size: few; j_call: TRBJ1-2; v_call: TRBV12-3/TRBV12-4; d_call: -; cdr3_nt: TGTGCCAGCACCTCAGGTGAGGGCTACACCTTC; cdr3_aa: CASTSGEGYTF
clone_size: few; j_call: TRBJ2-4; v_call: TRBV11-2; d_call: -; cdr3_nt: TGTGCCAGCAGCTTAGTCGGAAGGGGCTGGACCAAAAACATTCAGTACTTC; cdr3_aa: CASSLVGRGWTKNIQYF
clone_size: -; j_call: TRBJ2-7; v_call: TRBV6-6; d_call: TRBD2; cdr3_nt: TGTGCCAGCAGTCAACTAGCGAGCCACGAGCAGTACTTC; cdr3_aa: CASSQLASHEQYF
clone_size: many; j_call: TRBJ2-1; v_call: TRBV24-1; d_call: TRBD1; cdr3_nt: TGTGCCACCAGTAAGGGGGCCGGTGAGCAGTTCTTC; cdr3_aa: CATSKGAGEQFF
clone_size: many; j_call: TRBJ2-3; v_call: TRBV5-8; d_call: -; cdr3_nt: TGTGCCAGCATACCTTCAGGGAGCACAGATACGCAGTATTTT; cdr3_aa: CASIPSGSTDTQYF
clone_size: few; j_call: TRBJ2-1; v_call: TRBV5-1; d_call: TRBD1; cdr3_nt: TGCGCCAGCAGCCTACAGGGGCCTGACAATGAGCAGTTCTTC; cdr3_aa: CASSLQGPDNEQFF
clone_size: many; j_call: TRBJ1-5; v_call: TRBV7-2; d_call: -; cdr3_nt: TGTGCCAGCAGCCCCTGGGCAGGGATCAATCAGCCCCAGCATTTT; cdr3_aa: CASSPWAGINQPQHF
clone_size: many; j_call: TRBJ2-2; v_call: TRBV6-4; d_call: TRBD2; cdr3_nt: TGTGCCAGCAGTATACGGACTAGTCAGAACACCGGGGAGCTGTTTTTT; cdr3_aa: CASSIRTSQNTGELFF
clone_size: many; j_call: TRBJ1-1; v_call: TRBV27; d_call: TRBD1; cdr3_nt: TGTGCCAGCAGCTACAGGGGGCTTAACACTGAAGCTTTCTTT; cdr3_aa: CASSYRGLNTEAFF
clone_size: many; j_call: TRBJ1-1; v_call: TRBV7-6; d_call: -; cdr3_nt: TGTGCCAGCAGCTTAGAACAGGGCAGCACTGAAGCTTTCTTT; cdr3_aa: CASSLEQGSTEAFF
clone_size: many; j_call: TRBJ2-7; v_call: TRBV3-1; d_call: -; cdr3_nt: TGTGCCAGCAGCCAATCCTCCTACGAGCAGTACTTC; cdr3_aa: CASSQSSYEQYF
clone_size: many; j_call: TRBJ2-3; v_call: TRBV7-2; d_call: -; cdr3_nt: TGTGCCAGCAGCTTAGCTAGCGTACACTCTGGGGATACGCAGTATTTT; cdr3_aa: CASSLASVHSGDTQYF
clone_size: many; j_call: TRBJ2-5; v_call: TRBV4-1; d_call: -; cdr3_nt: TGCGCCAGCAGCCAAGATAGGGACATTGGTTCCCAGTACTTC; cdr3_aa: CASSQDRDIGSQYF
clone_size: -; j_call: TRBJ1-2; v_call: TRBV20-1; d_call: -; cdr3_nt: TGCAGTGCTAGGGGGAAAACTAACTATGGCTACACCTTC; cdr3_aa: CSARGKTNYGYTF
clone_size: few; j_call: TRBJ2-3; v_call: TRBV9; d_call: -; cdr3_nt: TGTGCCAGCAGCGTAGCGCTAGCTGATACGCAGTATTTT; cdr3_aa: CASSVALADTQYF
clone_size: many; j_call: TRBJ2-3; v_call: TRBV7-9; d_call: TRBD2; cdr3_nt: TGTGCCAGCACCCGAGGGGGGCTAGCGGGGGCAGATACGCAGTATTTT; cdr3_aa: CASTRGGLAGADTQYF
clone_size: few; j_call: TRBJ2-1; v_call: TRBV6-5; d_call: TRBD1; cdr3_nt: TGTGCCAGCAGTTACGAGACAGGGGTGGTTGAGCAGTTCTTC; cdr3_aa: CASSYETGVVEQFF
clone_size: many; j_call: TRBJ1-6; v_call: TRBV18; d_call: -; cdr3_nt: TGTGCCAGCTCACTCGACACGGAGATCTTCACCCTCCACTTT; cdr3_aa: CASSLDTEIFTLHF
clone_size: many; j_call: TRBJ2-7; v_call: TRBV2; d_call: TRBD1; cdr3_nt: TGTGCCAGCAATTGGGGACAGGGGCGCGAGCAGTACTTC; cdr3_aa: CASNWGQGREQYF
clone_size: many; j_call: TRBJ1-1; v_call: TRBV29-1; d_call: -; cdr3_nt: TGCAGCGTCTCCCACATGAACACTGAAGCTTTCTTT; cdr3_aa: CSVSHMNTEAFF
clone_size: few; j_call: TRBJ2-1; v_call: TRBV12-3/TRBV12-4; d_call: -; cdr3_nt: TGTGCCAGCAGTACCCGGGCAAAGTACAATGAGCAGTTCTTC; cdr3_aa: CASSTRAKYNEQFF
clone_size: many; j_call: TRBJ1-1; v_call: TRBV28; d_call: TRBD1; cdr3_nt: TGTGCCAGCACTCACCCCCAGGGGGGGAACACTGAAGCTTTCTTT; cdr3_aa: CASTHPQGGNTEAFF
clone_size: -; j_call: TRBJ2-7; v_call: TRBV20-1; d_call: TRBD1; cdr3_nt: TGCAGTGCGGCGAGGGGGCGCGAGCTGTACTTC; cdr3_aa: CSAARGRELYF
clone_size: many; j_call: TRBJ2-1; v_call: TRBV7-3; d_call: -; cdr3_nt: TGTGCCAGCAGCTTAACTGCGGGGTCCTACAATGAGCAGTTCTTC; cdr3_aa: CASSLTAGSYNEQFF
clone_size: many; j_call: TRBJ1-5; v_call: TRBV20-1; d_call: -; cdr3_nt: TGCAGTGCTAGAGATCGGCTAAGCAATCAGCCCCAGCATTTT; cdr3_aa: CSARDRLSNQPQHF
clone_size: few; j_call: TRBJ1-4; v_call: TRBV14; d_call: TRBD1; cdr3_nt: TGTGCCAGCAGCCAGGGGACAGCAGATAATGAAAAACTGTTTTTT; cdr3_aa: CASSQGTADNEKLFF
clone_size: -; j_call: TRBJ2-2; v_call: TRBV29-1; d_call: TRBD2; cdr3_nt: TGCAGCGTTGAACCTAGCGGGAGGAACACCGGGGAGCTGTTTTTT; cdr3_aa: CSVEPSGRNTGELFF
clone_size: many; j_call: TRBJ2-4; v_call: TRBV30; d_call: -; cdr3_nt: TGTGCCTGGATCGGTGAGGCCAAAAACATTCAGTACTTC; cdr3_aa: CAWIGEAKNIQYF
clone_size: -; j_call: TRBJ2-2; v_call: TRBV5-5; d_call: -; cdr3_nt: TGTGCCAGCAGAACAGGGAGAGGCACCGGGGAGCTGTTTTTT; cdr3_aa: CASRTGRGTGELFF
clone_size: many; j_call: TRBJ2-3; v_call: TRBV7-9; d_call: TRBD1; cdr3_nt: TGTGCCAGCAGCCAAGGGACAGCAAGCACAGATACGCAGTATTTT; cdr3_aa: CASSQGTASTDTQYF
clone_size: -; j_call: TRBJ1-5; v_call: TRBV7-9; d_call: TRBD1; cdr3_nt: TGTGCCAGCAGCTTAGCGAGGGACAGTGGAGGCAATCAGCCCCAGCATTTT; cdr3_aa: CASSLARDSGGNQPQHF
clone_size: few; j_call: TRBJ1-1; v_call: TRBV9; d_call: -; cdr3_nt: TGTGCCAGCAGCGTAGGGGGCGAAGGGAGGGCTTTCTTT; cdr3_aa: CASSVGGEGRAFF
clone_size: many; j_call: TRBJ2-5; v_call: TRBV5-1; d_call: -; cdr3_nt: TGCGCCAGCAGCTGGGACATTGTATTTGGGGCCCAAGAGACCCAGTACTTC; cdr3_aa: CASSWDIVFGAQETQYF
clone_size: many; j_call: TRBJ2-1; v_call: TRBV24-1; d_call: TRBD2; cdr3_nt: TGTGCCACCAGTGACCCGTTTCCGGGACTAGCGGGAAACTCCTACAATGAGCAGTTCTTC; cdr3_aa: CATSDPFPGLAGNSYNEQFF
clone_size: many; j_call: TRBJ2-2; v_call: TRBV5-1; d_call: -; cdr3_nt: TGCGCCAGCAGCTTGCCCAAAGTGACCGGGGAGCTGTTTTTT; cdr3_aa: CASSLPKVTGELFF
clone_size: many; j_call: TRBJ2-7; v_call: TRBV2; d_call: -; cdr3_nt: TGTGCCAGCAGTGAATTGCGATCCTACGAGCAGTACTTC; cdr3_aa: CASSELRSYEQYF
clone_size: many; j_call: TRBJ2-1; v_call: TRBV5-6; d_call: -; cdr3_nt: TGTGCCAGCAGCTTAGGTCCACAGGGATGGGTAGGTGAGCAGTTCTTC; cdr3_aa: CASSLGPQGWVGEQFF
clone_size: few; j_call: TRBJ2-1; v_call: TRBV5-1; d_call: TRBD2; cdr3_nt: TGCGCCAGCAGCTTAGCGGGAGACTCCTACAATGAGCAGTTCTTC; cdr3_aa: CASSLAGDSYNEQFF
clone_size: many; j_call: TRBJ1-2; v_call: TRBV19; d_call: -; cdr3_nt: TGTGCCAGTAGTCAAAACAGGGCTGGGAATGGCTACACCTTC; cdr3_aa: CASSQNRAGNGYTF
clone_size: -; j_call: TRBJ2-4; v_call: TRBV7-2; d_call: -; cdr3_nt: TGTGCCAGCAGCTTAGGTTCTCTGCTTCGGGGGGCCAAAAACATTCAGTACTTC; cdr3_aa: CASSLGSLLRGAKNIQYF